These 10 T cell receptor beta chains were sequenced from one sample in a study of Graves' ophthalmopathy and Graves' hyperthyroidism. Amplified TCR beta CDR3 regions were obtained using RNA transcripts as template. First-round RT-PCR used HTBI primers; second-round multiplex PCR followed. TCRdb re-called the multiplex PCR reads through MiXCR, storing one row per CDR3 protein. The table shows 340,000 or so distinct CDR3 sequences, with roughly 15% occurring only once. The sequenced sample consisted of peripheral blood. Source of these receptors: an adult man with Graves' ophthalmopathy.

This clonotype was detected many times. The genes are TRBV7-9 and TRBJ2-5; D call uncertain. The CDR3 is 15 residues long. The V end was cut by 4 bases, the J end by 0 bases, with 12 bases between. CDR1 and CDR2 (germline): SEHNR, FQNEAQ (reference sequence). The CDR3 spells CASSSPIKDQETQYF. The CDR3 region has the DNA TGTGCCAGCAGCTCCCCTATTAAGGACCAAGAGACCCAGTACTTC.

V usage is TRBV12-3 or TRBV12-4 and J usage is TRBJ1-5; perhaps TRBD1 as D (6 bases). CDR3 size: 15 residues. V dropped 5 bases and J dropped 1 base, with 12 bases sitting between them. CDR3 in DNA: TGTGCCAGCAGTGATCACGGGGGCAGCAATCAGCCCCAGCATTTT. Its translation: CASSDHGGSNQPQHF.

This clonotype was recorded at least ten times. This chain uses TRBV15 with TRBJ1-5, with 8 bases aligning to TRBD1. CDR1 and CDR2 (germline): LNHNV, YYDKDF (reference sequence). This CDR3 is built from 15 residues. Trimming took 6 bases from V and 1 from J; bases not matched to a gene: 5. The CDR3 loop reads CATSQGAQSNQPQHF. In DNA form, the CDR3 reads TGTGCCACCAGTCAGGGGGCCCAAAGCAATCAGCCCCAGCATTTT. The whole variable domain, remainder taken from reference TRBV15 and TRBJ1-5, is DAMVIQNPRYQVTQFGKPVTLSCSQTLNHNVMYWYQQKSSQAPKLLFHYYDKDFNNEADTPDNFQSRRPNTSFCFLDIRSPGLGDTAMYLCATSQGAQSNQPQHFGDGTRLSIL.

This chain links TRBV4-3 with TRBJ1-2; D unclear. Germline lookup yields CDR1 LGHNA and CDR2 YSLEER. This CDR3 has 14 residues. V was pared by 1 base and J by 2 bases, with 8 bases between. CDR3 sequence reads: CASSQGLTNYGYTF. The DNA for the CDR3 is TGCGCCAGCAGCCAAGGATTGACAAACTATGGCTACACCTTC.

This clonotype was detected many times. The V gene is TRBV7-2, the J gene TRBJ2-5, with TRBD2 matching over 10 bases. Germline trimming cut 4 bases from V and 4 bases from J; bases unmatched to any gene: 6. CDR1 and CDR2 (germline): SGHTA, FQGNSA. This CDR3 contains 15 residues. The CDR3, as DNA: TGTGCCAGCAGCTCCAAGCGGGGGGGCTCAGAGACCCAGTACTTC. It specifies CASSSKRGGSETQYF.

This clonotype has ten or more counts. The V gene is TRBV7-2, the J gene TRBJ1-2, with D hard to call. Trimming took 4 bases from V and 4 from J, leaving 19 bases between them. CDR3 length: 16 amino acids. CDR1 is SGHTA and CDR2 is FQGNSA in the germline V gene. The CDR3 DNA follows: TGTGCCAGCAGCTCTCCAATCCAAAGGACGGGCTATGGCTACACCTTC. This encodes CASSSPIQRTGYGYTF.

This clonotype was counted ten times or more. The rearrangement links TRBV30 to TRBJ1-1; TRBD1 might be the D (5 bases). Germline V CDR1 and CDR2: GTSNPN, SVGIG (reference sequence). The CDR3 extends over 14 amino acids. Deletions cut 1 base from V and 0 bases from J, with 9 bases between. CDR3 DNA sequence: TGTGCCTGGAGTGATGGGACGGTGAACACTGAAGCTTTCTTT. The encoded protein is CAWSDGTVNTEAFF.

In its sample, this clonotype was seen many times. V is TRBV4-1 and J is TRBJ2-7, with no clear D. The CDR3 loop spans 12 amino acids. V was trimmed by 0 bases and J by 6 bases, leaving 6 bases between them. In germline, CDR1 is MGHRA, CDR2 YSYEKL. CDR3 loop: CASSQDWGEQYF. In nucleotides, the CDR3 is TGCGCCAGCAGCCAAGATTGGGGCGAGCAGTACTTC.

The V call is TRBV5-1, the J call TRBJ2-7; 8 nucleotides agree with TRBD2. V shed 4 bases, J shed 4 bases, and the junction held 13 bases outside the gene matches. The CDR3 spans 16 residues. Germline V lookup: CDR1 SGHRS, CDR2 YFSETQ. The CDR3 DNA reads TGCGCCAGCAGCCGAGCCGGGACTAGTTTTACATACGAGCAGTACTTC. Amino acid sequence: CASSRAGTSFTYEQYF.

There are many counts of this clonotype. The chain carries TRBV28 and TRBJ1-1; TRBD1 matches 11 bases. The CDR3 spans 16 residues. With 2 bases clipped from V and 5 bases from J, the junction kept 7 bases outside the gene matches. Germline assignment: CDR1 MDHEN and CDR2 SYDVKM. The CDR3 bases are TGTGCCAGCAGTTTACTTCGGACAGGGGGCACGACTGAAGCTTTCTTT. As protein: CASSLLRTGGTTEAFF.